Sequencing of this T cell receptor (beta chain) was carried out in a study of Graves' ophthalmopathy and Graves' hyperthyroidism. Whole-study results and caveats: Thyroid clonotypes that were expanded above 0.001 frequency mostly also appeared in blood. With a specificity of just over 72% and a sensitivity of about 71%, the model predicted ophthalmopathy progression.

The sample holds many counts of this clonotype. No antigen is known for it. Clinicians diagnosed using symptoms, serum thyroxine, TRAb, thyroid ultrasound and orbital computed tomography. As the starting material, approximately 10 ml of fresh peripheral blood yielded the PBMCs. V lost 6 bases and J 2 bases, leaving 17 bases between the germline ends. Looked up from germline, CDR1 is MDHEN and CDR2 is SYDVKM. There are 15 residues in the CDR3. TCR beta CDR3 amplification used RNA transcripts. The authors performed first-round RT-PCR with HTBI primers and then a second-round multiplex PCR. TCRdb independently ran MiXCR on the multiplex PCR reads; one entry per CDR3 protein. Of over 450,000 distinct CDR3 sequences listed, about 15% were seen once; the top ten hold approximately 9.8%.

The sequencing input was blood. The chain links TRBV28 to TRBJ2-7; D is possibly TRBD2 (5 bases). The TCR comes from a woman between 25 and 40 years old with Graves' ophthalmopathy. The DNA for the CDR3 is TGTGCCAGCAGCCCCCTACTAGAGATTGCCTACGAGCAGTACTTC. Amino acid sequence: CASSPLLEIAYEQYF.